The 14 T cell receptor beta chains presented below share a single source sample, sequenced in a study of blood T cells in healthy people across ages. Using a J-beta primer mix together with a sample-barcoded 5' primer, a second PCR was run for roughly 6 to 12 cycles. TCRdb redid the calling of the 5' RACE reads with MiXCR, one entry per CDR3 protein. The profile shows under 2 million distinct CDR3 sequences, 30% to 40% of them singletons. Sequencing input: blood. The receptors were gathered from a woman aged 25 to 39 in good health.

V gene TRBV2 combines with J gene TRBJ2-1; 7 bases agree with TRBD1. The trim removed 7 bases at V and 3 bases at J, leaving 9 bases unmatched. Germline CDR1 is SNHLY and CDR2 is FYNNEI. CDR3 length: 15 residues. The CDR3 DNA follows: TGTGCCAGCAACCTGGCCCGGGACAGCTACAATGAGCAGTTCTTC. The encoded protein is CASNLARDSYNEQFF.

The CDR3 sequence: CASSLGVSYGTEAFF. DNA of the CDR3: TGTGCCAGCAGTTTAGGGGTGAGTTATGGCACTGAAGCTTTCTTT. The chain recombines TRBV27 with TRBJ1-1; no firm D call. V was pared by 2 bases and J by 4 bases, with 14 bases between. Germline CDR1 and CDR2: MNHEY and SMNVEV (reference sequence). The CDR3 consists of 15 residues.

Regarding this clonotype: Possible read error: a much larger clone is one base away. This chain uses TRBV12-3 or TRBV12-4 with TRBJ2-7, with D unclear. V dropped 4 bases and J dropped 7 bases, with 17 bases sitting between them. This CDR3 is 14 amino acids long. The CDR3 coding sequence is TGTGCCAGCAGTTCCCTGGGCGTCAGTGGAGAGCAGTACTTC. The encoded protein is CASSSLGVSGEQYF.

The J gene is TRBJ2-1, the V gene TRBV7-8; 15 bases agree with TRBD2. Per the germline V gene, CDR1 is SGHVS and CDR2 is FQNEAQ. J gave up 4 bases and V 5 bases, and 6 bases lay outside the gene matches. The CDR3 runs 17 residues. The CDR3 here is CASSRPGTSGGYNEQFF. The CDR3 coding sequence is TGTGCCAGCAGCCGTCCCGGGACTAGCGGGGGGTACAATGAGCAGTTCTTC.

The chain has TRBV3-1 and TRBJ2-5, with TRBD1 matching 8 bases. This CDR3 region has 15 residues. J lost 0 bases, V lost 4 bases, and 4 bases had no gene match. In germline, CDR1 is LGHDT, CDR2 YNNKEL (reference sequence). In DNA form, the CDR3 reads TGTGCCAGCAGCCCTACAGGGGGAGACCAAGAGACCCAGTACTTC. Its protein product is CASSPTGGDQETQYF.

The chain carries TRBV27 and TRBJ2-7; D remains unclear. The V end was cut by 4 bases, the J end by 0 bases, with 10 bases between. CDR1 and CDR2 from the germline V gene are MNHEY and SMNVEV (reference sequence). The CDR3 has 14 amino acids. This CDR3 reads CASSSLSTSYEQYF. CDR3 DNA sequence: TGTGCCAGCAGTTCCCTTAGTACCTCCTACGAGCAGTACTTC.

The chain carries TRBV7-9 and TRBJ1-2; 9 bases are shared with TRBD1. V was pared by 5 bases and J by 4 bases, with 8 bases of the junction left unmatched. The CDR3 runs to 15 residues. Germline V gene lookup returns CDR1 SEHNR and CDR2 FQNEAQ (reference sequence). CDR3 nucleotide sequence: TGTGCCAGCAGCCCGGGGACAGGGACGCTCTATGGCTACACCTTC. It codes for CASSPGTGTLYGYTF.

Concerning this clonotype itself: An end of the junction does not agree with germline; a read error may underlie this. This rearrangement joins TRBV12-3 or TRBV12-4 to TRBJ2-5; 7 bases agree with TRBD1. The CDR3 sequence is 14 residues long. The CDR3 region is CASSLKGARETQYF. The CDR3 DNA is TGTGCCAGTAGTTTAAAGGGGGCCCGGGAGACCCAGTACTTC.

This clonotype was seen only a few times. The CDR3 loop is CASSQVFLRLTNEQFF. CDR3 nucleotides: TGTGCCAGCAGCCAAGTTTTTCTCCGATTAACCAATGAGCAGTTCTTC. This chain uses TRBV3-1 with TRBJ2-1; D unclear. CDR3 length: 16 amino acids. V shed 1 base and J shed 6 bases, with 16 bases lying between them. CDR1 and CDR2 (germline): LGHDT, YNNKEL (reference sequence).

This sequence joins TRBV28 and TRBJ2-7, with TRBD1 identical over 10 bases. Germline loops: CDR1 MDHEN, CDR2 SYDVKM. V lost 2 bases to trimming and J lost 0 bases; unmatched junction nucleotides: 1. This CDR3 contains 15 residues. CDR3 region: CASSLGTGDSYEQYF. For the CDR3, the DNA is TGTGCCAGCAGTTTAGGGACAGGGGACTCCTACGAGCAGTACTTC.

The chain is built from TRBV12-3 or TRBV12-4 and TRBJ2-7; possibly TRBD1 or TRBD2 for D (6 bases each). V was pared by 6 bases and J by 12 bases, with 24 bases between. The CDR3 runs to 14 residues. CDR3: CASSRLGGRGGVYF. The CDR3 DNA reads TGTGCCAGCAGCAGGCTAGGGGGGAGAGGAGGGGTGTACTTC.

This clonotype has a handful of counts. V usage is TRBV20-1 and J usage is TRBJ2-1, with 10 nucleotides matching TRBD1. The CDR3 loop spans 14 amino acids. CDR1 is DFQATT and CDR2 is SNEGSKA in the germline V gene (reference sequence). J lost 8 bases, V lost 5 bases, and 9 bases had no gene match. CDR3 region: CSAPLTGGIYEQFF. DNA of the CDR3: TGCAGTGCTCCCTTGACAGGGGGCATTTATGAGCAGTTCTTC.

CDR3 sequence: CASSGLLAGTDTQYF. CDR3 DNA sequence: TGTGCCAGCAGCGGCCTACTAGCGGGGACAGATACGCAGTATTTT. The V gene is TRBV9, the J gene TRBJ2-3; 10 bases match TRBD2. V was pared by 3 bases and J by 3 bases, with 4 bases of the junction left unmatched. Germline V gene lookup returns CDR1 SGDLS and CDR2 YYNGEE. This CDR3 spans 15 amino acids.

The sample holds many counts of this clonotype. The chain joins TRBV27 to TRBJ2-7; TRBD2 agrees at 7 bases. J was trimmed by 4 bases and V by 6 bases; bases with no gene match: 6. The CDR3 extends over 13 amino acids. Germline values: CDR1 MNHEY, CDR2 SMNVEV (reference sequence). CDR3 nucleotides: TGTGCCAGCAGACCGGGGGGTAGGTACGAGCAGTACTTC. Protein: CASRPGGRYEQYF.